Reported below is one T cell receptor beta chain. Its antigen is as yet unknown. This CDR3 is 14 amino acids long. Germline assignment: CDR1 LNHDA and CDR2 SQIVND (reference sequence). The ends were cut back, 3 bases at V and 3 bases at J, with 9 bases in the middle. The sample originates from a study of cytomegalovirus exposure and HLA in healthy donors. Study outcomes and limitations: A later analysis found most CMV-associated TCR beta chains apparently HLA-restricted.

The PCR had 60 Vbeta and 13 Jbeta primers. The table came from immunoSEQ multiplex PCR; TCRdb's copy has only in-frame clones and leaves some out. The sample consists of tens of thousands of clones, more than 65% of them appearing once. The sequence was collected from a girl aged 2 to 9 in good health and CMV-seropositive. This chain connects TRBV19 to TRBJ1-5, with D possibly TRBD1 on 5 matching bases. Material: PBMCs. CDR3 sequence (DNA): TGTGCCAGTAGTATTGGAGGGGTCAATCAGCCCCAGCATTTT. It translates to CASSIGGVNQPQHF.